This T cell receptor (beta chain) originates from a study of blood T cells in healthy people across ages. Study-wide points: Naive CD4+ cells and diversity were both higher in long-lived donors than in aged donors.

Using a J-beta primer mix together with a sample-barcoded 5' primer, a second PCR was run for 7 to 11 cycles. TCRdb recomputed calls from the 5' RACE reads with MiXCR, one row per CDR3 protein. The profile shows fewer than 2,000,000 distinct CDR3 sequences, roughly a third of them singletons. Trimming stripped 3 bases from V and 0 bases from J, with 20 bases between. The germline CDR1 and CDR2 sequences are SGDLS and YYNGEE. This CDR3 spans 18 amino acids. Comment on this clonotype: Its antigen remains unidentified.

The source is a young woman in good health. Sequenced material: blood. The V and J genes are TRBV9 and TRBJ2-3; D is perhaps TRBD2 (6 bases). The CDR3 loop is CASSASPQRATSTDTQYF. The CDR3 DNA is TGTGCCAGCAGCGCATCCCCTCAGCGGGCCACTAGCACAGATACGCAGTATTTT.